The sample holds many counts of the clone carrying this T cell receptor beta chain. This entry comes from a study of T cells after yellow fever vaccination. The CDR3 contains 13 residues. Between the trimmed V and J ends, which lost 3 bases and 5 bases, there was a span of 12 bases. Germline V gene data show CDR1 as SGDLS and CDR2 as YYNGEE. TCRdb analysed the 5' RACE reads with MiXCR anew, one entry per CDR3 protein. The profile covers about 320,000 distinct CDR3 sequences, with around 4.3% appearing a single time and less than 20% taken by the ten largest. The rearrangement joins TRBV9 to TRBJ2-7; the D gene is possibly TRBD2 (5 bases). The TCR was taken from a man aged 18 to 29 who received the YFV17D yellow fever vaccine. The sample in question was PBMCs, obtained 15 days after the yellow fever booster vaccination. Here the CDR3 DNA reads TGTGCCAGCAGCGCGGGCCAAGCGGACGAGCAGTACTTC. This translates into CASSAGQADEQYF. Using reference TRBV9 and TRBJ2-7 for the parts outside the CDR3, the full variable domain is DSGVTQTPKHLITATGQRVTLRCSPRSGDLSVYWYQQSLDQGLQFLIQYYNGEERAKGNILERFSAQQFPDLHSELNLSSLELGDSALYFCASSAGQADEQYFGPGTRLTVT.